This is a list of T cell receptor beta chains from one sample in a study of blood T cell repertoires in COVID-19. Libraries were prepared by immunoSEQ multiplex PCR; TCRdb keeps only in-frame clonotypes and omits some of them. Found here are fewer than 55,000 clones, 88% of them singletons; the top ten hold roughly 3%. What was sequenced was peripheral blood. The receptors here all came from a man aged 45-65 years with active COVID-19. Both conserved end residues are part of each CDR3. Each record gives: V gene, J gene, clone size, D gene, CDR3 protein, CDR3 DNA. D genes are given only for firm matches. Clone size, where shown, is once, few, many, or a class for clones that have expanded.

TRBV7-9,TRBJ1-4,-,-,CASSRGNNEKLFF,TGTGCCAGCAGTCGGGGGAACAATGAAAAACTGTTTTTT
TRBV30,TRBJ2-3,-,TRBD2,CAWLPAGAGDTQYF,TGTGCCTGGCTGCCAGCGGGAGCGGGGGATACGCAGTATTTT
TRBV24-1,TRBJ2-5,-,TRBD2,CATSDFLAGQETQYF,TGTGCCACCAGTGATTTCTTAGCGGGTCAAGAGACCCAGTACTTC
TRBV4-2,TRBJ1-5,-,-,CASSEAGGNQPQHF,TGTGCCAGCAGTGAGGCGGGAGGCAATCAGCCCCAGCATTTT
TRBV10-2,TRBJ2-2,-,TRBD2,CASVIAGSTGELFF,TGCGCCAGCGTGATAGCGGGTTCCACCGGGGAGCTGTTTTTT
TRBV5-5,TRBJ1-5,-,TRBD1,CASSKQGISNQPQHF,TGTGCCAGCAGCAAACAGGGGATTAGCAATCAGCCCCAGCATTTT
TRBV18,TRBJ1-1,-,-,CASSPEQNYIEAFF,TGTGCCAGCTCACCAGAACAGAATTATATCGAGGCTTTCTTT
TRBV6-6,TRBJ2-6,-,TRBD1,CASSPEGAGANVLTF,TGTGCCAGCAGTCCCGAGGGGGCCGGGGCCAACGTCCTGACTTTC
TRBV10-3,TRBJ1-5,-,-,CAISDSWWEPQHF,TGTGCCATCAGTGATAGCTGGTGGGAGCCCCAGCATTTT
TRBV5-5,TRBJ2-7,-,TRBD2,CASTALADASYEQYF,TGTGCCAGCACCGCACTAGCGGACGCCTCCTACGAGCAGTACTTC
TRBV18,TRBJ2-1,-,-,CASSGGGYEQFF,TGTGCCAGCTCAGGGGGGGGCTATGAGCAGTTCTTC
TRBV18,TRBJ2-5,few,-,CASSQQGGETQYF,TGTGCCAGCTCACAACAGGGAGGGGAGACCCAGTACTTC
TRBV2,TRBJ2-3,-,TRBD2,CASSSARGGSGRSRADTQYF,TGTGCCAGCAGCTCAGCTCGTGGGGGTAGCGGGAGGTCCCGAGCAGATACGCAGTATTTT
TRBV24-1,TRBJ2-1,-,-,CATSERSGEQFF,TGTGCCACCAGTGAGCGATCCGGTGAGCAGTTCTTC
TRBV14,TRBJ2-7,-,-,CASSQDQGYEQYF,TGTGCCAGCAGCCAAGACCAGGGCTACGAGCAGTACTTC
TRBV7-2,TRBJ2-3,few,-,CASSLMAGSSTDTQYF,TGTGCCAGCAGCTTGATGGCGGGGTCAAGCACAGATACGCAGTATTTT
TRBV7-3,TRBJ1-1,-,TRBD1,CASSHGQGHTEAFF,TGTGCCAGCAGTCACGGACAGGGTCACACTGAAGCTTTCTTT
TRBV29-1,TRBJ1-4,-,TRBD1,CSAEGAEKLFF,TGCAGCGCGGAGGGGGCTGAAAAACTGTTTTTT
TRBV7-3,TRBJ2-1,-,TRBD2,CASSLGLAGVNEQFF,TGTGCCAGCAGCTTGGGACTAGCGGGAGTCAATGAGCAGTTCTTC
TRBV7-2,TRBJ1-4,-,TRBD1,CASSSGRGQGEKLFF,TGTGCCAGCAGCTCCGGGAGGGGGCAAGGTGAAAAACTGTTTTTT
TRBV9,TRBJ1-2,-,TRBD1,CASSYTGGYGYTF,TGTGCCAGCAGTTATACAGGGGGCTATGGCTACACCTTC
TRBV5-1,TRBJ1-4,-,-,CASSQPGGEKLFF,TGCGCCAGCAGCCAACCGGGGGGTGAAAAACTGTTTTTT
TRBV7-2,TRBJ1-5,-,TRBD1,CASSLARDRVQPQHF,TGTGCCAGCAGCTTAGCAAGGGACAGGGTTCAGCCCCAGCATTTT
TRBV27,TRBJ2-1,-,TRBD2,CASSRQILSGKLYNEQFF,TGTGCCAGCAGTCGGCAGATCCTTAGCGGGAAACTCTACAATGAGCAGTTCTTC
TRBV5-1,TRBJ1-2,-,-,CASSLAANYGYTF,TGCGCCAGCAGCTTGGCGGCTAACTATGGCTACACCTTC
TRBV6-5,TRBJ1-2,-,-,CASSRTDNYGYTF,TGTGCCAGCAGCCGTACAGATAACTATGGCTACACCTTC
TRBV15,TRBJ1-1,-,-,CATSALEGSEAFF,TGTGCCACCAGCGCCCTTGAGGGCTCTGAAGCTTTCTTT
TRBV10-2,TRBJ2-1,-,TRBD2,CASRDGTSFNEQFF,TGCGCCAGCAGGGACGGGACTAGCTTCAATGAGCAGTTCTTC
TRBV15,TRBJ2-3,-,-,CATSSWGPSTDTQYF,TGTGCCACCAGCAGTTGGGGGCCAAGCACAGATACGCAGTATTTT
TRBV11-2,TRBJ1-3,few,-,CASSRHTDRSSGNTIYF,TGTGCCAGCAGCCGGCACACGGACAGAAGCTCTGGAAACACCATATATTTT
TRBV7-9,TRBJ2-1,-,-,CASSLVQDNEQFF,TGTGCCAGCAGCTTAGTACAGGACAATGAGCAGTTCTTC
TRBV9,TRBJ2-1,-,TRBD2,CASSPPAGGDEQFF,TGTGCCAGCAGCCCCCCGGCGGGAGGGGATGAGCAGTTCTTC
TRBV6-2/TRBV6-3,TRBJ2-7,-,-,CASSSPRGGAPPYEQYF,TGTGCCAGCAGTTCTCCGAGAGGGGGGGCGCCGCCCTACGAGCAGTACTTC
TRBV7-2,TRBJ2-2,once,TRBD1,CASSLGGTGNTGELFF,TGTGCCAGCAGCTTAGGGGGGACAGGGAACACCGGGGAGCTGTTTTTT
TRBV19,TRBJ1-1,-,-,CASSIIRGTEAFF,TGTGCCAGTAGTATTATCAGGGGCACTGAAGCTTTCTTT
TRBV5-1,TRBJ1-6,-,TRBD1,CASSYSALQGQRNSPLHF,TGCGCCAGCAGCTACTCGGCCCTACAGGGGCAAAGGAATTCACCCCTCCACTTT
TRBV5-1,TRBJ1-1,-,-,CASSLEFGEGEAFF,TGCGCCAGCAGCTTGGAATTCGGGGAAGGTGAAGCTTTCTTT
TRBV7-3,TRBJ2-1,-,TRBD2,CASSLGGGPPRNEQFF,TGTGCCAGCAGCTTGGGCGGGGGGCCCCCTAGGAATGAGCAGTTCTTC
TRBV6-5,TRBJ1-6,-,-,CASRGASNSPLHF,TGTGCCAGCAGAGGGGCCTCCAATTCACCCCTCCACTTT
TRBV25-1,TRBJ2-5,-,-,CASQGLGLGTQYF,TGTGCCAGCCAGGGACTTGGCCTTGGGACCCAGTACTTC
TRBV28,TRBJ2-7,-,TRBD1,CASSPRTGRFWNF,TGTGCCAGCAGTCCCCGGACAGGGAGGTTTTGGAACTTC
TRBV5-1,TRBJ1-4,-,-,CASSLDGANEKLFF,TGCGCCAGCAGCTTGGACGGGGCTAATGAAAAACTGTTTTTT
TRBV19,TRBJ2-7,-,-,CASSYNSLYEQYF,TGTGCCAGTAGTTATAACAGCCTCTACGAGCAGTACTTC
TRBV7-3,TRBJ1-2,medium-sized,-,CASSLGGSVYGYTF,TGTGCCAGCAGCCTAGGTGGCAGTGTCTATGGCTACACCTTC
TRBV29-1,TRBJ1-1,-,-,CSIRQVSGGEAFF,TGCAGCATAAGACAGGTCAGTGGGGGTGAAGCTTTCTTT
TRBV7-2,TRBJ2-7,-,TRBD2,CASSLGPSGHYEQYF,TGTGCCAGCAGCTTAGGGCCTAGCGGACACTACGAGCAGTACTTC
TRBV7-2,TRBJ2-2,-,TRBD2,CASSSDKLAGGPGELFF,TGTGCCAGCAGCTCCGACAAACTAGCGGGGGGGCCCGGGGAGCTGTTTTTT
TRBV6-5,TRBJ2-6,-,-,CASSPPASPGVLTF,TGTGCCAGCAGTCCCCCAGCCTCCCCAGGGGTCCTGACTTTC
TRBV28,TRBJ2-5,-,TRBD2,CASSLVRREKETQYF,TGTGCCAGCAGTTTAGTTCGGCGGGAGAAAGAGACCCAGTACTTC
TRBV27,TRBJ2-4,-,TRBD1,CASSFRGQNIQYF,TGTGCCAGCAGTTTCAGGGGGCAAAACATTCAGTACTTC
TRBV14,TRBJ1-1,-,-,CASTRGQVSNTEAFF,TGTGCCAGCACCCGAGGGCAGGTGTCGAACACTGAAGCTTTCTTT
TRBV27,TRBJ2-7,-,-,CASSLLGPGSYEQYF,TGTGCCAGCAGTTTACTCGGCCCGGGCTCCTACGAGCAGTACTTC
TRBV12-2,TRBJ2-1,-,-,CASRFRSGTWNEQFF,TGTGCAAGTCGCTTCCGTAGCGGGACGTGGAATGAGCAGTTCTTC
TRBV7-2,TRBJ2-5,-,TRBD1,CASSSRDRAETQYF,TGTGCCAGCAGCTCTAGAGACAGGGCAGAGACCCAGTACTTC
TRBV21-1,TRBJ1-2,-,-,CASSQQFYSAFNYGYTF,TGTGCCAGCAGCCAACAATTTTATAGCGCTTTTAACTATGGCTACACCTTC